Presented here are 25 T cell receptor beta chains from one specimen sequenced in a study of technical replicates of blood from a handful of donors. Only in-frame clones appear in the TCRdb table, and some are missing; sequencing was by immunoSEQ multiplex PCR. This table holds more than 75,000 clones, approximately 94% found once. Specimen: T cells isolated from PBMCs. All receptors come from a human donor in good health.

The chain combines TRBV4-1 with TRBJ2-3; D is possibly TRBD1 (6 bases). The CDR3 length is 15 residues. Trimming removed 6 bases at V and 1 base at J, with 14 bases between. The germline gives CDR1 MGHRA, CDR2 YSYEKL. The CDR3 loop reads CASSQGTLGTDTQYF. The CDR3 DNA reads TGCGCCAGCAGTCAGGGGACCCTCGGCACAGATACGCAGTATTTT.

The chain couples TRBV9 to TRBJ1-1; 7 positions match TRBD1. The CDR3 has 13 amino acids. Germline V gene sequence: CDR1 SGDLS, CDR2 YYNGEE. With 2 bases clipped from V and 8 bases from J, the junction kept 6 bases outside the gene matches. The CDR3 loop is CASSVTGVREAFF. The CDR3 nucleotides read TGTGCCAGCAGCGTCACAGGGGTTCGGGAAGCTTTCTTT.

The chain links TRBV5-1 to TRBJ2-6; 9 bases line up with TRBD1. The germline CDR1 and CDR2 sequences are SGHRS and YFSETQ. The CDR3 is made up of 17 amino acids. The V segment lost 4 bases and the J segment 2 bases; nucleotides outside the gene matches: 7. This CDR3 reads CASSITGGPPGANVLTF. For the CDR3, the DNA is TGCGCCAGCAGCATAACAGGGGGCCCACCTGGGGCCAACGTCCTGACTTTC.

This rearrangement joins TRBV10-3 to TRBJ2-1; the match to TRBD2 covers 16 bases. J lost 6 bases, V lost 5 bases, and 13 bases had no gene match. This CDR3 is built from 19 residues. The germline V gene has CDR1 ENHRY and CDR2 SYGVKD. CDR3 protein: CAISPGLAGGPGTFNEQFF. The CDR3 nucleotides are TGTGCCATCAGTCCGGGACTAGCGGGAGGGCCTGGTACGTTCAATGAGCAGTTCTTC.

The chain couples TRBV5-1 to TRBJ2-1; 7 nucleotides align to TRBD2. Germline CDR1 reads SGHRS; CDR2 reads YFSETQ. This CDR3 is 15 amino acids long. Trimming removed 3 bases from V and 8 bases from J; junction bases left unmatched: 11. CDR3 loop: CASSSRRGGWDEQFF. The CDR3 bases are TGCGCCAGCAGCTCCCGTCGGGGAGGGTGGGATGAGCAGTTCTTC.

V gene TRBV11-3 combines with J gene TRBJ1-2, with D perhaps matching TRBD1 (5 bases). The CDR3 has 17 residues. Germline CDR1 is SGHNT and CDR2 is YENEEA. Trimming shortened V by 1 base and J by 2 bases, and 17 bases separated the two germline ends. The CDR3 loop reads CASSLGTQNTGNYGYTF. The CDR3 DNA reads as TGTGCCAGCAGCTTAGGTACTCAAAACACAGGAAACTATGGCTACACCTTC.

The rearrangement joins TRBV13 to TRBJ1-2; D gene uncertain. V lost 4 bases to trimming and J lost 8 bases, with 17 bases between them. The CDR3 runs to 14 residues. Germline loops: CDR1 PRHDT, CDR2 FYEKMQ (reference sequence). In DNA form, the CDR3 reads TGTGCCAGCAGCTCCGCGCGCCGAAGAGAAGGCTACACCTTC. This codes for CASSSARRREGYTF. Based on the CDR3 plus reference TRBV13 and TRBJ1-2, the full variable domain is AAGVIQSPRHLIKEKRETATLKCYPIPRHDTVYWYQQGPGQDPQFLISFYEKMQSDKGSIPDRFSAQQFSDYHSELNMSSLELGDSALYFCASSSARRREGYTFGSGTRLTVV.

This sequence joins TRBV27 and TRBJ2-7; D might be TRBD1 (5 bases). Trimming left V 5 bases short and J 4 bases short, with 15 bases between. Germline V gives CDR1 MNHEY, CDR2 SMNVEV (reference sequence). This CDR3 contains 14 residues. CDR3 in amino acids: CASSPTRTGYEQYF. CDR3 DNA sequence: TGTGCCAGCAGTCCAACCCGAACAGGTTACGAGCAGTACTTC.

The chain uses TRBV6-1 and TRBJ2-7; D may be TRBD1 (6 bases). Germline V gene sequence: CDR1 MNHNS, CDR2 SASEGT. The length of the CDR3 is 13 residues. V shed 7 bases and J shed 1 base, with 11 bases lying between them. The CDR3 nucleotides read TGTGCCAGCAACAACAGGGCGTCCTACGAGCAGTACTTC. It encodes CASNNRASYEQYF.

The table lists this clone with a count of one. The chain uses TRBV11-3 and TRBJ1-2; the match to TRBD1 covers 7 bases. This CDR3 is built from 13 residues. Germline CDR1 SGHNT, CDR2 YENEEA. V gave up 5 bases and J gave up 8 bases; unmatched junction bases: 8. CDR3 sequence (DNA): TGTGCCAGCAGCGTGGCTGACAGGGACGGCTACACCTTC. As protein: CASSVADRDGYTF.

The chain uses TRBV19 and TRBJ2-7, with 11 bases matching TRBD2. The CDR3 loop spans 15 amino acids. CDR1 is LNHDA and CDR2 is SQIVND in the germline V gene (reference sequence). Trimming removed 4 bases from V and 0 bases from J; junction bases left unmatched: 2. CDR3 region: CASSRTSGPSYEQYF. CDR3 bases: TGTGCCAGTAGTAGGACTAGCGGGCCCTCCTACGAGCAGTACTTC.

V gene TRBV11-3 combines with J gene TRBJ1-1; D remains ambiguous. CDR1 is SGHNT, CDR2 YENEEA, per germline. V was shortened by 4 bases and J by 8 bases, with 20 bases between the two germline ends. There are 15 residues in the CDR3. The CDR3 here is CASSSRRGSGLEAFF. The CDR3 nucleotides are TGTGCCAGCAGCTCCAGACGGGGTAGCGGGTTAGAAGCTTTCTTT. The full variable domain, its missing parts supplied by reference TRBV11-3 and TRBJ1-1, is EAGVVQSPRYKIIEKKQPVAFWCNPISGHNTLYWYLQNLGQGPELLIRYENEEAVDDSQLPKDRFSAERLKGVDSTLKIQPAELGDSAVYLCASSSRRGSGLEAFFGQGTRLTVV.

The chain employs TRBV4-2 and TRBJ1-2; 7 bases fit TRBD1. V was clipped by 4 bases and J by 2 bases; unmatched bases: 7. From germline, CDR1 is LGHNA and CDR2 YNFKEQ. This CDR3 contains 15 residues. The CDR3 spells CASSLLRQGNYGYTF. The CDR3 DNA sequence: TGTGCCAGCAGCCTCCTGAGACAGGGCAACTATGGCTACACCTTC.

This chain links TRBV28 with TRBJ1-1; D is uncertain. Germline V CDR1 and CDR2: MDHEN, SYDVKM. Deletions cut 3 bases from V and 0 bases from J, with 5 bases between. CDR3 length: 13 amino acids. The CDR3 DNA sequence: TGTGCCAGCAGTTTTCGTATGAACACTGAAGCTTTCTTT. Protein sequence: CASSFRMNTEAFF.

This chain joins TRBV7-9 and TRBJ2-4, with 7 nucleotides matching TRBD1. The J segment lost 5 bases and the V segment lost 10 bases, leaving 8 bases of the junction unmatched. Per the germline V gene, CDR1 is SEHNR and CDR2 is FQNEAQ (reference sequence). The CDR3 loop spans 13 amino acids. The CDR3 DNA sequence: TGTGCCATACTTAGGGACAGTCAAAACATTCAGTACTTC. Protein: CAILRDSQNIQYF. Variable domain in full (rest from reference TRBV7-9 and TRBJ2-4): DTGVSQNPRHKITKRGQNVTFRCDPISEHNRLYWYRQTLGQGPEFLTYFQNEAQLEKSRLLSDRFSAERPKGSFSTLEIQRTEQGDSAMYLCAILRDSQNIQYFGAGTRLSVL.

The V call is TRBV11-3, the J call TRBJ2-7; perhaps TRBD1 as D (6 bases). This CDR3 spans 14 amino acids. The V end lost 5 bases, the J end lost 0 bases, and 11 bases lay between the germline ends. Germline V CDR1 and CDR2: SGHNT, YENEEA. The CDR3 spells CASSPGQISYEQYF. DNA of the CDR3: TGTGCCAGCAGCCCGGGACAAATCTCCTACGAGCAGTACTTC.

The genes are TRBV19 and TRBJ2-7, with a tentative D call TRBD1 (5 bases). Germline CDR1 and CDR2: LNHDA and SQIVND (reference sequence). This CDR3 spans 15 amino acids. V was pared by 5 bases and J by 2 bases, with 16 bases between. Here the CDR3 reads CASSPGQMSPYEQYF. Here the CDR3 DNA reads TGTGCCAGTAGTCCCGGACAAATGAGTCCCTACGAGCAGTACTTC.

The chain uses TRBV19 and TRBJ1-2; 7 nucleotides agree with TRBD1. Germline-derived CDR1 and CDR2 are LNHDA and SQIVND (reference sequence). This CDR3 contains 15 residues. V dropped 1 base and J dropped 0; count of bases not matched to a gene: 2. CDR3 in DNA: TGTGCCAGTAGTATAGTCGGGACAGCTAACTATGGCTACACCTTC. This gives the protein CASSIVGTANYGYTF. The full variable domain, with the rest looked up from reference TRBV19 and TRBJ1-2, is DGGITQSPKYLFRKEGQNVTLSCEQNLNHDAMYWYRQDPGQGLRLIYYSQIVNDFQKGDIAEGYSVSREKKESFPLTVTSAQKNPTAFYLCASSIVGTANYGYTFGSGTRLTVV.

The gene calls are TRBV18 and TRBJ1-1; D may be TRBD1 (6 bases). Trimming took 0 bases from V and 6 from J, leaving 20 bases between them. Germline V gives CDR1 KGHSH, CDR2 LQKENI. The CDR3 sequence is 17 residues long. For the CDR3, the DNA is TGTGCCAGCTCACCACCGGTACCTGATGGGGGGGCTTCTGAAGCTTTCTTT. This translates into CASSPPVPDGGASEAFF. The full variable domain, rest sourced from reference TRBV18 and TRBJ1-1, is NAGVMQNPRHLVRRRGQEARLRCSPMKGHSHVYWYRQLPEEGLKFMVYLQKENIIDESGMPKERFSAEFPKEGPSILRIQQVVRGDSAAYFCASSPPVPDGGASEAFFGQGTRLTVV.

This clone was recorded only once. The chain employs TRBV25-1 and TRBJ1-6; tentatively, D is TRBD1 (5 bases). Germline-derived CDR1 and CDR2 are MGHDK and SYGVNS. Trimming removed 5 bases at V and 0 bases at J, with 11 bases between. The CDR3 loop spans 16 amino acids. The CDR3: CASSSRGSSYNSPLHF. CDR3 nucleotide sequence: TGTGCCAGCAGTTCAAGGGGAAGCTCCTATAATTCACCCCTCCACTTT.

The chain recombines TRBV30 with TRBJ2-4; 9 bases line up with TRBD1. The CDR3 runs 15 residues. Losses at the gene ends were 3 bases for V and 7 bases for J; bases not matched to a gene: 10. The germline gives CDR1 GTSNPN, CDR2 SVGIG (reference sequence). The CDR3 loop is CAWRVQGAFRNIQYF. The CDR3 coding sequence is TGTGCCTGGAGGGTACAGGGGGCCTTTAGGAACATTCAGTACTTC.

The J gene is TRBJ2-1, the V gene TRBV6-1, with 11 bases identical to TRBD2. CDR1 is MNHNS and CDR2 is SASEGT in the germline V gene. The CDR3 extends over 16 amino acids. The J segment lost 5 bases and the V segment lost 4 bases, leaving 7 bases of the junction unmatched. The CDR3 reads CASSVFGTSGNNEQFF. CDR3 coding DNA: TGTGCCAGCAGTGTGTTTGGGACTAGCGGAAACAATGAGCAGTTCTTC.

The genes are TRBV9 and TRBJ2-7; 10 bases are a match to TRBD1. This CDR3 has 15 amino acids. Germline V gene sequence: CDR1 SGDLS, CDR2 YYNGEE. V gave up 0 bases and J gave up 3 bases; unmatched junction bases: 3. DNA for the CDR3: TGTGCCAGCAGCGTAGGGACAGGGGGATTCTACGAGCAGTACTTC. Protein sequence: CASSVGTGGFYEQYF.

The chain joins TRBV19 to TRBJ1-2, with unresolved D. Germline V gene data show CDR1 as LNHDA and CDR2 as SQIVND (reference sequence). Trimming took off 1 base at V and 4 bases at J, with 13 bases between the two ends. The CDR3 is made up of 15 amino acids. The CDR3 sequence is CASSIGLGASYGYTF. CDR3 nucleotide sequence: TGTGCCAGTAGTATAGGCCTTGGAGCCTCCTATGGCTACACCTTC. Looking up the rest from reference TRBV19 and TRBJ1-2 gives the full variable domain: DGGITQSPKYLFRKEGQNVTLSCEQNLNHDAMYWYRQDPGQGLRLIYYSQIVNDFQKGDIAEGYSVSREKKESFPLTVTSAQKNPTAFYLCASSIGLGASYGYTFGSGTRLTVV.

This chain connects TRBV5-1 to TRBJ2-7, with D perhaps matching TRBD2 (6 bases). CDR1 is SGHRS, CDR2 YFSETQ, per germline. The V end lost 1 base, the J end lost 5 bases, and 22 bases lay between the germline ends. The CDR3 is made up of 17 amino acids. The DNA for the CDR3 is TGCGCCAGCAGCTTGATGCCCCCGGGACCGGGGGTGGACGAGCAGTACTTC. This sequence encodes CASSLMPPGPGVDEQYF. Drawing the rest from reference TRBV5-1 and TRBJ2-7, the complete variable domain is KAGVTQTPRYLIKTRGQQVTLSCSPISGHRSVSWYQQTPGQGLQFLFEYFSETQRNKGNFPGRFSGRQFSNSRSEMNVSTLELGDSALYLCASSLMPPGPGVDEQYFGPGTRLTVT.